This T cell receptor (beta chain) stems from a study of T cells in narcolepsy. Whole-study results and caveats: Autoreactive clone sequences were missing from some blood memory CD4+ repertoires. Autoreactive clonotypes reportedly recurred in blood of same and different patients, not controls. Same-patient CSF and blood CD4+ T cell clonotypes included HCRT-specific and TRIB2-specific autoreactive ones.

This CDR3 has 14 amino acids. Germline V lookup: CDR1 LNHDA, CDR2 SQIVND (reference sequence). The junction had 6 bases not matched to a gene; V was cut back by 6 bases and J by 4 bases. Comment on this clone: Antigen unknown. Distinct nucleotide sequences in the sample also encode this CDR3.

The data were produced by immunoSEQ multiplex PCR, yet TCRdb's version contains in-frame clones alone and is incomplete. The sample shows about 30,000 clones, 70% to 80% of them seen only once. The V call is TRBV19, the J call TRBJ2-5, with 9 bases lining up with TRBD1. The receptor comes from a human donor with narcolepsy. The sequenced sample was CD45RA- memory CD4+ T cells from PBMCs. CDR3: CASRGQGGGETQYF. Here the CDR3 DNA reads TGTGCCAGTAGGGGACAGGGCGGTGGAGAGACCCAGTACTTC.